Given below is one T cell receptor (beta chain) in context. Its antigen is undetermined. The ends lost 4 bases at V and 5 bases at J; junction bases unmatched: 13. CDR3 length: 17 residues. Germline-derived CDR1 and CDR2 are LGHDT and YNNKEL (reference sequence). The data originate from a study of T cell repertoires in cytomegalovirus infection. TCRdb re-called the reads with MiXCR, one entry per CDR3 protein. The sample yields hundreds of thousands of distinct CDR3 sequences, 17% seen once. Findings and limits, study-wide: The ex vivo response showed dominance by HLA-C-restricted CMV-specific TCR beta clonotypes.

The source is a human donor in good health (CMV status not recorded). Some clones in this sample may be carry-over from other donors' samples. V usage is TRBV3-1 and J usage is TRBJ2-1; the match to TRBD2 covers 8 bases. Input material: PBMCs. CDR3: CASSRHPFSGSDNEQFF. In DNA form, the CDR3 reads TGTGCCAGCAGCCGACACCCATTCAGCGGGAGTGACAATGAGCAGTTCTTC.